The rows below give T cell receptor beta chains drawn from one sample of a study of cytomegalovirus exposure and HLA in healthy donors. Generated by immunoSEQ multiplex PCR, the TCRdb table keeps only in-frame clones and is missing some. The data contain 150,000 to 200,000 clones, around 80% of them singletons. Sequencing was done on a sample of PBMCs. Every receptor here comes from a man aged 25 to 45 in good health and CMV-seropositive. CDR3s leave out the opening cysteine and the closing phenylalanine or tryptophan. The size entry is marked missing in some rows and otherwise reads once, few, many or a size class.

V,J,size,CDR3
TRBV6-6,TRBJ1-2,NA,ASSGDSGYGYT
TRBV5-1,TRBJ1-6,NA,ASSEATGSSSYNSPLH
TRBV6-1,TRBJ1-5,NA,ASSRGRSNQPQH
TRBV5-1,TRBJ2-7,NA,ASSLFRGSDSYEQY
TRBV27,TRBJ1-5,few,ASSPDRGSNQPQH
TRBV5-5,TRBJ1-2,NA,ASSLGWTGGEGYT
TRBV29-1,TRBJ2-3,once,STWTGIPTDTQY
TRBV6-1,TRBJ2-2,NA,ASSDRTTGGVNTGELF
TRBV2,TRBJ2-3,NA,ASSDSGRSTDTQY
TRBV10-1,TRBJ2-5,NA,ASSSGTPGTQY
TRBV6-5,TRBJ2-1,NA,ASSSGYAYNEQF
TRBV10-1,TRBJ2-7,NA,ASSTTSASYEQY
TRBV4-2,TRBJ2-5,many,ASSHGTSEAETQY
TRBV4-1,TRBJ2-5,NA,ASSTTSGGGGTQY
TRBV7-2,TRBJ2-3,NA,ASSLDSWAGGSTDTQY
TRBV18,TRBJ2-3,NA,ASSSGGNTDTQY
TRBV5-1,TRBJ1-1,NA,ASSTDRQNTEAF
TRBV11-2,TRBJ2-1,NA,ASSLEGGPYNEQF
TRBV7-8,TRBJ2-5,NA,ASSLEYNVGWETQY
TRBV4-2,TRBJ2-7,few,ASSQDAGHPSEQY
TRBV5-4,TRBJ1-1,NA,ASRQGVNTEAF
TRBV27,TRBJ2-3,NA,ASSLYPGVDGTDTQY
TRBV7-9,TRBJ2-3,once,SSSLGGGMDTQY
TRBV5-6,TRBJ1-1,NA,ASGADRRITEAF
TRBV28,TRBJ2-7,NA,ASNRTGGYEQY
TRBV28,TRBJ1-5,NA,ASSATGTGSNQPQH
TRBV28,TRBJ1-1,NA,AIKTEQNSNTEAF
TRBV30,TRBJ1-2,once,ACDRTRWGYT
TRBV19,TRBJ2-1,NA,ASSIAHRGRVYNEQF
TRBV2,TRBJ2-1,NA,ASVTSDEQF
TRBV6-5,TRBJ1-5,NA,ASSYSIQGTQPQH
TRBV2,TRBJ2-6,NA,ASSLQVSGANVLT
TRBV9,TRBJ2-1,NA,ASSRTGTAYREQF
TRBV15,TRBJ1-3,NA,ATSRELAGSGNTIY
TRBV5-4,TRBJ1-1,NA,ASSQVTGPEAF